This entry is about one TCR beta chain. The data were produced by immunoSEQ multiplex PCR, yet TCRdb's version contains in-frame clones alone and is incomplete. The sample contains roughly 85,000 clones, roughly 90% of which appear only once. This entry belongs to a study of T cell changes during pregnancy in multiple sclerosis. V was shortened by 3 bases and J by 1 base, with 13 bases between the two germline ends. The CDR3 consists of 15 residues. Germline V gene sequence: CDR1 GTSNPN, CDR2 SVGIG (reference sequence). Sequencing was performed on peripheral blood, taken in the first trimester of pregnancy. The sequence came from a female donor with multiple sclerosis, enrolled in a pregnancy study. The rearrangement joins TRBV30 to TRBJ1-5; TRBD1 is a possible D gene (5 bases). CDR3 in DNA: TGTGCCTGGAGGCGGGGCCTCGGGAGCAATCAGCCCCAGCATTTT. Translated, it gives CAWRRGLGSNQPQHF.